This entry lists 9 T cell receptor beta chains sequenced from one sample in a study of T-cell memory formation after mild COVID-19. In TCRdb, the 5' RACE reads were re-called with MiXCR into one record per CDR3 protein. The sample lists around 200,000 distinct CDR3 sequences, around 16% seen once, with approximately 2.2% in the top ten. Source material: PBMCs or a T cell subset sorted from them (not recorded which). The receptors stem from an adult woman who had mild COVID-19 (a few samples of this study predate the infection). Cell type and time point are not known.

This clonotype was counted a few times. The chain joins TRBV5-1 to TRBJ1-2; 9 bases are shared with TRBD1. The CDR3 extends over 16 amino acids. Looked up from germline, CDR1 is SGHRS and CDR2 is YFSETQ. The V gene end was trimmed by 0 bases and the J gene end by 4 bases; junction bases not matched to a gene: 7. CDR3 nucleotides: TGCGCCAGCAGCTTGGAGGCACAGGGGGCTCTCTATGGCTACACCTTC. The encoded protein is CASSLEAQGALYGYTF.

The chain uses TRBV12-3 or TRBV12-4 and TRBJ1-5, with 10 bases lining up with TRBD1. This CDR3 has 14 residues. The V and J ends lost 6 bases and 5 bases, in that order; junction bases with no gene match: 4. CDR3 amino acids: CASSVTGGHQPQHF. In DNA, the CDR3 is TGTGCCAGCAGCGTGACAGGGGGCCATCAGCCCCAGCATTTT.

This clonotype was recorded a few times. This CDR3 reads CAISGGTNTDTQYF. Here the CDR3 DNA reads TGTGCCATCAGTGGGGGAACTAACACAGATACGCAGTATTTT. The V call is TRBV10-3, the J call TRBJ2-3; no clear D. Trimming shortened V by 4 bases and J by 2 bases, and 10 bases separated the two germline ends. This CDR3 has 14 amino acids. Germline V gene data show CDR1 as ENHRY and CDR2 as SYGVKD.

This clonotype was counted only a few times. The gene calls are TRBV24-1 and TRBJ2-3, with TRBD2 identical over 7 bases. V lost 5 bases to trimming and J lost 2 bases; unmatched junction nucleotides: 6. The CDR3 length is 15 residues. Germline CDR1 and CDR2: KGHDR and SFDVKD. The CDR3 loop reads CATSGLRGSTDTQYF. CDR3 bases: TGTGCCACCAGTGGCCTGCGGGGGTCCACAGATACGCAGTATTTT.

Many counts were recorded for this clonotype. The chain joins TRBV12-3 or TRBV12-4 to TRBJ1-2; possible D gene TRBD1, 6 bases. Between the trimmed V and J ends, which lost 2 bases and 4 bases, there was a span of 8 bases. The CDR3 is made up of 13 amino acids. The CDR3 bases are TGTGCCAGCAGTTTAACCAGGGGCTATGGCTACACCTTC. Its translation: CASSLTRGYGYTF.

V gene TRBV12-3 or TRBV12-4 combines with J gene TRBJ2-4; D is perhaps TRBD1 or TRBD2 (5 bases each). The CDR3 consists of 14 residues. V was trimmed by 7 bases and J by 2 bases, leaving 12 bases between them. The CDR3 DNA reads TGTGCCAGCAATAGGTGGGGGACCAAAAACATTCAGTACTTC. Its protein product is CASNRWGTKNIQYF.

This clonotype was picked up many times. The rearrangement links TRBV18 to TRBJ2-2; tentatively, D is TRBD1 or TRBD2 (7 bases each). The length of the CDR3 is 16 residues. CDR1 is KGHSH and CDR2 is LQKENI in the germline V gene. Trimming took off 0 bases at V and 5 bases at J, with 13 bases between the two ends. The CDR3 DNA is TGTGCCAGCTCACCACCGGGACAGCGGGGAACCGGGGAGCTGTTTTTT. It specifies CASSPPGQRGTGELFF.

This clonotype has a handful of counts. The V call is TRBV5-4, the J call TRBJ2-7; 12 bases are a match to TRBD1. Germline-derived CDR1 and CDR2 are SGHNT and YYREEE (reference sequence). CDR3 length: 15 residues. The trim removed 8 bases at V and 4 bases at J, leaving 10 bases unmatched. The CDR3 protein is CASPDWDRGHYEQYF. Here the CDR3 DNA reads TGTGCCAGTCCAGACTGGGACAGGGGGCATTACGAGCAGTACTTC.

The table lists this clonotype with a few counts. The V call is TRBV7-3, the J call TRBJ2-1, with D unclear. V was shortened by 0 bases and J by 8 bases, with 8 bases between the two germline ends. This CDR3 has 13 amino acids. The germline V gene has CDR1 SGHTA and CDR2 FQGTGA. As DNA, the CDR3 is TGTGCCAGCAGCTTAACCCACATTGATGAGCAGTTCTTC. It encodes CASSLTHIDEQFF.